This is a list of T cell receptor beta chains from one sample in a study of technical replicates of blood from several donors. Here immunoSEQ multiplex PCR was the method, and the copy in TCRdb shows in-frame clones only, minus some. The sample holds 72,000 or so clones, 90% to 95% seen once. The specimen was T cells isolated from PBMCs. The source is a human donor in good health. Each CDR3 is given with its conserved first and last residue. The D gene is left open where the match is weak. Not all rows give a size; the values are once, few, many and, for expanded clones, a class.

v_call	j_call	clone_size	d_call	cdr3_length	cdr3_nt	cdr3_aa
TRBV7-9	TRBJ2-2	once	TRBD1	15	TGTGCCAGCAGTTCCGGGACAGCTAACACCGGGGAGCTGTTTTTT	CASSSGTANTGELFF
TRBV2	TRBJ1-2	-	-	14	TGTGCCAGCAGTGACGTCAGGGGAGACTATGGCTACACCTTC	CASSDVRGDYGYTF
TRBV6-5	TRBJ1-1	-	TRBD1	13	TGTGCCAGCAGTTACTCCTCGGACAGGGAAGCTTTCTTT	CASSYSSDREAFF
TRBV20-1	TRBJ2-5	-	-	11	TGCAGTGCACAAAACAGGGAGACCCAGTACTTC	CSAQNRETQYF
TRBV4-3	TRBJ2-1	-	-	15	TGCGCCAGTGGCGGGTCGTCGAGCTCCTACAATGAGCAGTTCTTC	CASGGSSSSYNEQFF
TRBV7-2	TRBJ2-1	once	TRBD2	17	TGTGCCAGCAGCTTGGCTAGCGGAATGATTCTCAGCAATGAGCAGTTCTTC	CASSLASGMILSNEQFF
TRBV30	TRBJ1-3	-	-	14	TGTGCCTGGAGTGTCGGGATCTCTGGAAACACCATATATTTT	CAWSVGISGNTIYF
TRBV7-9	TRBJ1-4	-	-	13	TGTGCCAGCAGCGTAACCGGGGAGGAAAAACTGTTTTTT	CASSVTGEEKLFF
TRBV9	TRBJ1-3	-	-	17	TGTGCCAGCAGCGTAGCGGGTTCCCAGGGGTCTGGAAACACCATATATTTT	CASSVAGSQGSGNTIYF
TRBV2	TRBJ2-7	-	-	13	TGTGCCAGCAGTGGGACTGATACCTACGAGCAGTACTTC	CASSGTDTYEQYF
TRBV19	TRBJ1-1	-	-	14	TGTGCCAGTACCCGCGAGGGTATGAACACTGAAGCTTTCTTT	CASTREGMNTEAFF
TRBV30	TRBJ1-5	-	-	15	TGTGCCTGGAGTGCAAGGGGGGGGATGGATCAGCCCCAGCATTTT	CAWSARGGMDQPQHF
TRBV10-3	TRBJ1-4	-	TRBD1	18	TGTGCCATCAGTGAGCGCGAGGGGGCAAGGGGAACTAATGAAAAACTGTTTTTT	CAISEREGARGTNEKLFF
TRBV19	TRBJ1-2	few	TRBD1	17	TGTGCCAGTAGTATGGACGGGACAGGGTATAAGAGCTATGGCTACACCTTC	CASSMDGTGYKSYGYTF
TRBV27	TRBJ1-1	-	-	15	TGTGCCAGCAGTTTAACGGGAGAGACCGGGACTGAAGCTTTCTTT	CASSLTGETGTEAFF
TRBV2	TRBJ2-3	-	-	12	TGTGCCAGCAGAGCCAACGCAGATACGCAGTATTTT	CASRANADTQYF